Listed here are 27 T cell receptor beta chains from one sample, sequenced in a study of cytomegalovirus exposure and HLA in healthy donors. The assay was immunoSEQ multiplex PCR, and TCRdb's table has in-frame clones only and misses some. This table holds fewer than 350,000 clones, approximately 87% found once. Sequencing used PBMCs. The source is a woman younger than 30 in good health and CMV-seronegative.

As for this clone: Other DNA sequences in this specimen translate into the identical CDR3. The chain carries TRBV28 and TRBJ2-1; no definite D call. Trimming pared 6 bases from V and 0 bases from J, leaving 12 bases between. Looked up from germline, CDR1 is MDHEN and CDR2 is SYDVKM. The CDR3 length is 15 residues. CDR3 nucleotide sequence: TGTGCCAGCAGCCCTGACTTGAGCTCCTACAATGAGCAGTTCTTC. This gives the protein CASSPDLSSYNEQFF.

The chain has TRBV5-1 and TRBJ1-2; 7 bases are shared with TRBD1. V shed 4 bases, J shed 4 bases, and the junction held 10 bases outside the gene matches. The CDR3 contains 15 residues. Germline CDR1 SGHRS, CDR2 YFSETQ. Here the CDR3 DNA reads TGCGCCAGCAGCCTACGGGACAGCAACTTCTATGGCTACACCTTC. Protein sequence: CASSLRDSNFYGYTF.

CDR3 in DNA: TGTGCCTGGTCGCAGGGATACTACGAGCAGTACTTC. It translates to CAWSQGYYEQYF. The chain carries TRBV30 and TRBJ2-7, with D perhaps TRBD1 (5 bases). V was trimmed by 5 bases and J by 3 bases, leaving 11 bases between them. This CDR3 contains 12 residues. Looked up from germline, CDR1 is GTSNPN and CDR2 is SVGIG (reference sequence). The variable domain in full, completed from reference TRBV30 and TRBJ2-7, reads SQTIHQWPATLVQPVGSPLSLECTVEGTSNPNLYWYRQAAGRGLQLLFYSVGIGQISSEVPQNLSASRPQDRQFILSSKKLLLSDSGFYLCAWSQGYYEQYFGPGTRLTVT.

The CDR3 loop reads CASSFWGQGRSDTQYF. The CDR3 coding sequence is TGTGCCAGCAGCTTTTGGGGACAGGGAAGGTCAGATACGCAGTATTTT. The chain is built from TRBV7-8 and TRBJ2-3; 9 nucleotides agree with TRBD1. Trimming removed 3 bases from V and 4 bases from J; junction bases left unmatched: 8. The CDR3 totals 16 residues. The germline gives CDR1 SGHVS, CDR2 FQNEAQ. Full variable domain (rest looked up from reference TRBV7-8 and TRBJ2-3): GAGVSQSPRYKVAKRGQDVALRCDPISGHVSLFWYQQALGQGPEFLTYFQNEAQLDKSGLPSDRFFAERPEGSVSTLKIQRTQQEDSAVYLCASSFWGQGRSDTQYFGPGTRLTVL.

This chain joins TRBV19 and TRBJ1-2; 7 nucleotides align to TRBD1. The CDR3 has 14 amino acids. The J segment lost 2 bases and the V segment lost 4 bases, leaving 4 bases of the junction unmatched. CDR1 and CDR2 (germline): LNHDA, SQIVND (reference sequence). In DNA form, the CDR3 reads TGTGCCAGTAGTACACAGGGGCGGAACTATGGCTACACCTTC. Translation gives CASSTQGRNYGYTF.

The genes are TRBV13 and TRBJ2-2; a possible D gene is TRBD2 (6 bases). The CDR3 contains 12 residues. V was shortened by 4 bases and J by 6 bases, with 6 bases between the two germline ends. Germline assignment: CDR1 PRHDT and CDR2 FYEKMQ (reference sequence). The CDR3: CASSWGAGELFF. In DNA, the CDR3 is TGTGCCAGCAGCTGGGGGGCCGGGGAGCTGTTTTTT. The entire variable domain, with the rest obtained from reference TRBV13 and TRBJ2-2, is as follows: AAGVIQSPRHLIKEKRETATLKCYPIPRHDTVYWYQQGPGQDPQFLISFYEKMQSDKGSIPDRFSAQQFSDYHSELNMSSLELGDSALYFCASSWGAGELFFGEGSRLTVL.

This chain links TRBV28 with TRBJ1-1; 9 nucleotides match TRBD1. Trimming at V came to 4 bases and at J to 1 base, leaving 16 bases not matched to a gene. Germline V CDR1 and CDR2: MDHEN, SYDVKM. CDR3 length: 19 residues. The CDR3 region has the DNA TGTGCCAGCAGTTCACCCCTACTGGGACAGGGTAGTTCGAACACTGAAGCTTTCTTT. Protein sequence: CASSSPLLGQGSSNTEAFF.

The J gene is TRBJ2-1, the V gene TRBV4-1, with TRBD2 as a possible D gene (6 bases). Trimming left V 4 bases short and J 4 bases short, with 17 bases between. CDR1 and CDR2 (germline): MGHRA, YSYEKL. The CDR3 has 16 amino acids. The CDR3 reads CASSPQGGGGYNEQFF. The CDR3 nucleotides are TGCGCCAGCAGCCCCCAGGGTGGGGGAGGTTACAATGAGCAGTTCTTC.

CDR3 nucleotide sequence: TGTGCCAGTAGTCCCCGGGACAGGGCGAGTGAAAAACTGTTTTTT. Its translation is CASSPRDRASEKLFF. The chain carries TRBV19 and TRBJ1-4; 9 nucleotides line up with TRBD1. Unmatched junction bases numbered 8, after V lost 5 bases and J lost 7 bases. Germline V gene lookup returns CDR1 LNHDA and CDR2 SQIVND (reference sequence). The CDR3 is 15 residues long.

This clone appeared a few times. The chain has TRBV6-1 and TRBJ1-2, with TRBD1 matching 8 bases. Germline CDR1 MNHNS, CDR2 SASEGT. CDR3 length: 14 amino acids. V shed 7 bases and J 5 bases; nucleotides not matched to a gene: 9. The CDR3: CASTNRGIGYGYTF. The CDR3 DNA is TGTGCCAGCACCAACAGGGGGATTGGGTATGGCTACACCTTC.

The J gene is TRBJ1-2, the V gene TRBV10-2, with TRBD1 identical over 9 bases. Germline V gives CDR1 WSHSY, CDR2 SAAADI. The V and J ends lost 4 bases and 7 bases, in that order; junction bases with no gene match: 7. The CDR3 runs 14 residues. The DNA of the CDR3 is TGCGCCAGCAGTGGAACAGGGGGCGGAATTGGCTACACCTTC. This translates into CASSGTGGGIGYTF.

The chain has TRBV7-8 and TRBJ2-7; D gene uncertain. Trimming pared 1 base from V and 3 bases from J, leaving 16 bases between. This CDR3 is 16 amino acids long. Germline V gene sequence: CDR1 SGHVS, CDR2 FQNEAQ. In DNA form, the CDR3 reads TGTGCCAGCAGCTTAGTTTCCAGCGCTATAAACTACGAGCAGTACTTC. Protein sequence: CASSLVSSAINYEQYF.

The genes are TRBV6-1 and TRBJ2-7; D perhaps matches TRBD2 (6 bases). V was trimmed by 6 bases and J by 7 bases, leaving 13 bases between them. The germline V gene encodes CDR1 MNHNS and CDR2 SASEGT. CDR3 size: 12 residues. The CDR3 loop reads CASRGLRREQYF. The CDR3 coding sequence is TGTGCCAGCAGGGGACTCCGGAGAGAGCAGTACTTC.

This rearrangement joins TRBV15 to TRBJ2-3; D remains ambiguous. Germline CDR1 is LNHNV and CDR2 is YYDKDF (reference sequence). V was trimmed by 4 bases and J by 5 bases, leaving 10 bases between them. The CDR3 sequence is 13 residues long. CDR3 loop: CATSMSLKDTQYF. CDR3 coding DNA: TGTGCCACCAGCATGTCCCTAAAAGATACGCAGTATTTT.

CDR3 sequence reads: CASSLPSGRVYEQYF. For the CDR3, the DNA is TGTGCCAGCAGTTTACCGAGCGGGAGGGTCTACGAGCAGTACTTC. This rearrangement joins TRBV28 to TRBJ2-7, with 10 bases lining up with TRBD2. This CDR3 spans 15 amino acids. CDR1 and CDR2 (germline): MDHEN, SYDVKM. With 2 bases clipped from V and 3 bases from J, the junction kept 4 bases outside the gene matches.

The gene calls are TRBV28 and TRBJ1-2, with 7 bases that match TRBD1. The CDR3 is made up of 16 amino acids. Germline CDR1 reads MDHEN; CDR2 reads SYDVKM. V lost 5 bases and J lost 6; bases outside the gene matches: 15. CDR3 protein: CASSRRLRTGSDGYTF. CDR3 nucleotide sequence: TGTGCCAGCAGTAGACGATTAAGGACAGGATCGGATGGCTACACCTTC.

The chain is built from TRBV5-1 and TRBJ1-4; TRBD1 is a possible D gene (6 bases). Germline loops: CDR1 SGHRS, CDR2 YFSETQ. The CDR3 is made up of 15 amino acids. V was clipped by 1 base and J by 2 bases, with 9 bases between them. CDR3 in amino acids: CASSLPQGTNEKLFF. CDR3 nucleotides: TGCGCCAGCAGCTTGCCCCAGGGGACTAATGAAAAACTGTTTTTT.

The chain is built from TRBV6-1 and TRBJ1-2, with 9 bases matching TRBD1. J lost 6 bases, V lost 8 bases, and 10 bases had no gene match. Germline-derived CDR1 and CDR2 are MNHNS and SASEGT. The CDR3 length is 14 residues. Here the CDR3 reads CASVGPGQGNGYTF. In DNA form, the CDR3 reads TGTGCCAGCGTTGGGCCCGGACAGGGGAATGGCTACACCTTC.

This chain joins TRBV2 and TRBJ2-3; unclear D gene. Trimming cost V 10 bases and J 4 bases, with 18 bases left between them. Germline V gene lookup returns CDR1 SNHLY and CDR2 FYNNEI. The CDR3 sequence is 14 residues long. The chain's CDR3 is CATLPRRGADTQYF. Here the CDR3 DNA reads TGTGCCACCCTGCCCCGACGAGGAGCAGATACGCAGTATTTT. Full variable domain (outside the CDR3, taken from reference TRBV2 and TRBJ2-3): EPEVTQTPSHQVTQMGQEVILRCVPISNHLYFYWYRQILGQKVEFLVSFYNNEISEKSEIFDDQFSVERPDGSNFTLKIRSTKLEDSAMYFCATLPRRGADTQYFGPGTRLTVL.

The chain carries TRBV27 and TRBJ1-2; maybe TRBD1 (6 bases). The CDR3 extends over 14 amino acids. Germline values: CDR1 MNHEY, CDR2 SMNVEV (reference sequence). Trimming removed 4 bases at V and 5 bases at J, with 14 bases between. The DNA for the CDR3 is TGTGCCAGCAGTTCCGGACAGTCAGAATATGGCTACACCTTC. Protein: CASSSGQSEYGYTF.

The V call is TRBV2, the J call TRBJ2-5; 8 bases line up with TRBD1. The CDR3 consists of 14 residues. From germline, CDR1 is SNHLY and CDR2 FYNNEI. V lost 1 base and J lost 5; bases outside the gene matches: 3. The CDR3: CASSEVRGRETQYF. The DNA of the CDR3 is TGTGCCAGCAGTGAAGTCAGGGGGCGGGAGACCCAGTACTTC.

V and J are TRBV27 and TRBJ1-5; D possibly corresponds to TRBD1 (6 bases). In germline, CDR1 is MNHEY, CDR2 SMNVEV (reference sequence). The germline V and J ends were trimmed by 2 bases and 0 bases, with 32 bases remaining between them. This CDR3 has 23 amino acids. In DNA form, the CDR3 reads TGTGCCAGCAGTTTAAGCAGGTCCGACGAGGGGTTGAGGGGGGGGCCTAGCAATCAGCCCCAGCATTTT. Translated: CASSLSRSDEGLRGGPSNQPQHF.

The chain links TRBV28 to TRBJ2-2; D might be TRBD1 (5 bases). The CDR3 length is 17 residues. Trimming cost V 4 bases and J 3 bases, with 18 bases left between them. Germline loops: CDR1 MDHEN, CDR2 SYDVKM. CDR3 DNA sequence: TGTGCCAGCAGTTCCGAAGGGGCGGCTCCTTACACCGGGGAGCTGTTTTTT. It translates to CASSSEGAAPYTGELFF.

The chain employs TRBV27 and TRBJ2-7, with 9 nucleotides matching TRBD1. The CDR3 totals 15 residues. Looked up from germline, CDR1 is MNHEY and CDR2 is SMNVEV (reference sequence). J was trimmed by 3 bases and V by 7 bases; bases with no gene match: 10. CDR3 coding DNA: TGTGCCAGCAAAACCGGCCGGGACAGGGTCTACGAGCAGTACTTC. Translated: CASKTGRDRVYEQYF.

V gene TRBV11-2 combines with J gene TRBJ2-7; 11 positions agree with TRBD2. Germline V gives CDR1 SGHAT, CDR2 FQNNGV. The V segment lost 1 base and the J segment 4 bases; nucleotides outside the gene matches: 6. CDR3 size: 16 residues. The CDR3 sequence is CASSLAGTSGRYEQYF. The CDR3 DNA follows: TGTGCCAGCAGCTTAGCCGGTACTAGCGGGAGATACGAGCAGTACTTC.

The CDR3 reads CASRNPLSGQYF. The CDR3 coding sequence is TGTGCCAGCAGGAACCCCTTAAGCGGGCAGTACTTC. The chain joins TRBV6-1 to TRBJ2-7; D possibly corresponds to TRBD2 (5 bases). The V gene lost 6 bases and the J gene lost 9 bases, with 15 bases spanning the gap. This CDR3 contains 12 residues. Germline lookup yields CDR1 MNHNS and CDR2 SASEGT.

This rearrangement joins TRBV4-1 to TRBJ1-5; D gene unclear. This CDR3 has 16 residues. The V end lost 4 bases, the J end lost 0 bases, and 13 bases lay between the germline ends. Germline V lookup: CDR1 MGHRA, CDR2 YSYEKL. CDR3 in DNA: TGCGCCAGCAGCCCGGAACGACTAGATAGCAATCAGCCCCAGCATTTT. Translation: CASSPERLDSNQPQHF.